The TCR beta chain under discussion was sequenced for a study of OX40 agonist ivuxolimab in advanced cancers. About the study: Melanoma, hepatocellular carcinoma, head and neck or renal cell cancer occurred in dose-escalation patients. Among those enrolled, mean age was approximately 60 years (range about 23 to 90) and approximately 83% were male. Three patients got partial responses; one had hepatocellular carcinoma and two had cutaneous melanoma.

Profiled with immunoSEQ multiplex PCR; TCRdb holds only in-frame clones, not every one. The repertoire holds almost 65,000 clones, with 75% to 85% as singletons. Germline lookup yields CDR1 SNHLY and CDR2 FYNNEI. There are 14 residues in the CDR3. V was cut by 8 bases and J by 4 bases, with 18 bases left in between. The sample was CD4+ or CD8+ T cells sorted from blood, taken in a trial of the OX40 agonist ivuxolimab. The chain combines TRBV2 with TRBJ2-7; either TRBD1 or TRBD2 may supply D (6 bases each). This sequence was found in an adult with an advanced solid tumor such as melanoma, head and neck, liver or kidney cancer. CDR3 loop: CASSFWGASYEQYF. Here the CDR3 DNA reads TGTGCCAGCTCTTTTTGGGGGGCTTCTTACGAGCAGTACTTC.